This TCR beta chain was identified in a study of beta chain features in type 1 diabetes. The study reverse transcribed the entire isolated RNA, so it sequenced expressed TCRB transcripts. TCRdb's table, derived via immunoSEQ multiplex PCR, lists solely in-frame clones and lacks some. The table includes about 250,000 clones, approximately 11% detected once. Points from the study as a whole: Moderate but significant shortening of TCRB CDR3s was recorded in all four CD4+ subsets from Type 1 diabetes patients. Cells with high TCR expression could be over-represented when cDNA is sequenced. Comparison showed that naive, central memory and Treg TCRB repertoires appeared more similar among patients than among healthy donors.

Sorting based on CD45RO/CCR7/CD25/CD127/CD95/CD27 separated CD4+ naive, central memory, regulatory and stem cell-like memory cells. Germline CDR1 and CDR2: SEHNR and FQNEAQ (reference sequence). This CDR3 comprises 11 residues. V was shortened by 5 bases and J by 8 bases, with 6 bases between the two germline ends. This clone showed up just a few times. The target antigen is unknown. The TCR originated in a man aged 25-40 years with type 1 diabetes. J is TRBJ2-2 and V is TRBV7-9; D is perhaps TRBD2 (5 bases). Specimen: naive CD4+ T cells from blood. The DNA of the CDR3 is TGTGCCAGCAGCGGGGAGGGGGAGCTGTTTTTT. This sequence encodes CASSGEGELFF.